One and the same sample provided the 25 T cell receptor beta chains below, sequenced in a study of T cell responses to AZD1222 COVID-19 vaccine. The protocol was immunoSEQ multiplex PCR, while the TCRdb copy is restricted to in-frame clones and leaves out a portion. Of approximately 200,000 clones listed, approximately 94% are singletons. The sample was peripheral blood, taken on day 0 of AZD1222 vaccination. The receptors come from an adult in good health.

The chain employs TRBV3-1 (or the pseudogene TRBV3-2) and TRBJ2-2; possible D gene TRBD2, 6 bases. CDR1 is LGHDT and CDR2 is YNNKEL in the germline V gene (reference sequence). Between the trimmed V and J ends, which lost 5 bases and 3 bases, there was a span of 13 bases. There are 15 residues in the CDR3. CDR3 loop: CASSSRDLHTGELFF. Here the CDR3 DNA reads TGTGCCAGCAGCTCGCGGGACCTCCACACCGGGGAGCTGTTTTTT.

The gene calls are TRBV2 and TRBJ2-7; 9 bases align to TRBD2. J was trimmed by 6 bases and V by 6 bases; bases with no gene match: 9. CDR1 is SNHLY, CDR2 FYNNEI, per germline. This CDR3 has 14 residues. CDR3 in amino acids: CASRKGLAEGEQYF. CDR3 coding DNA: TGTGCCAGCAGGAAGGGACTAGCTGAGGGCGAGCAGTACTTC.

This chain links TRBV5-1 with TRBJ2-1, with 11 bases that match TRBD1. The V segment lost 4 bases and the J segment 2 bases; nucleotides outside the gene matches: 2. In germline, CDR1 is SGHRS, CDR2 YFSETQ. The CDR3 consists of 15 residues. The CDR3 nucleotides are TGCGCCAGCAGCGGGGGACAGGGGGCCTACAATGAGCAGTTCTTC. Protein: CASSGGQGAYNEQFF.

The chain has TRBV29-1 and TRBJ1-2; perhaps TRBD1 as D (5 bases). Trimming shortened V by 3 bases and J by 8 bases, and 7 bases separated the two germline ends. Germline lookup yields CDR1 SQVTM and CDR2 ANQGSEA. This CDR3 comprises 10 residues. The CDR3 sequence is CSVDRAGYTF. For the CDR3, the DNA is TGCAGCGTTGACAGGGCGGGCTACACCTTC.

The genes are TRBV29-1 and TRBJ1-2; D is perhaps TRBD1 (5 bases). From germline, CDR1 is SQVTM and CDR2 ANQGSEA. The V gene lost 6 bases and the J gene lost 8 bases, with 13 bases spanning the gap. The CDR3 covers 11 residues. This CDR3 is CSVRSSGGYTF. CDR3 nucleotides: TGCAGCGTGAGGTCGTCAGGGGGCTACACCTTC.

The J gene is TRBJ1-2, the V gene TRBV10-3; D is possibly TRBD1 (6 bases). V was trimmed by 2 bases and J by 3 bases, leaving 16 bases between them. There are 16 residues in the CDR3. CDR1 is ENHRY, CDR2 SYGVKD, per germline. The CDR3 nucleotides are TGTGCCATCAGTGAGAAAAGAAGGGACATCTACTATGGCTACACCTTC. Translated: CAISEKRRDIYYGYTF.

This chain joins TRBV7-2 and TRBJ1-2; TRBD1 matches at 8 bases. The CDR3 is 15 amino acids. Germline trimming cut 1 base from V and 7 bases from J; bases unmatched to any gene: 8. The germline V gene encodes CDR1 SGHTA and CDR2 FQGNSA. Here the CDR3 DNA reads TGTGCCAGCAGCTTAGGGGACAGGCCAGCCCTTGGCTACACCTTC. It specifies CASSLGDRPALGYTF.

The chain employs TRBV7-2 and TRBJ2-7; the D gene is possibly TRBD1 (5 bases). The V end was cut by 5 bases, the J end by 2 bases, with 10 bases between. This CDR3 has 13 residues. The germline CDR1 and CDR2 sequences are SGHTA and FQGNSA. The CDR3 here is CASSPRAPYEQYF. As DNA, the CDR3 is TGTGCCAGCAGCCCCAGGGCCCCCTACGAGCAGTACTTC.

V gene TRBV2 combines with J gene TRBJ2-2; D unclear. The CDR3 sequence is 13 residues long. V was clipped by 2 bases and J by 4 bases, with 5 bases between them. Germline assignment: CDR1 SNHLY and CDR2 FYNNEI. The CDR3 DNA follows: TGTGCCAGCAGTGAACTGGTCACCGGGGAGCTGTTTTTT. Amino acid sequence: CASSELVTGELFF.

CDR3 coding DNA: TGTGCCAGCAGCTTACGGCCTAGCGGGAGGATACAGACCCAGTACTTC. It codes for CASSLRPSGRIQTQYF. The chain couples TRBV7-9 to TRBJ2-5, with 11 positions matching TRBD2. Trimming removed 2 bases from V and 6 bases from J; junction bases left unmatched: 8. Germline V gives CDR1 SEHNR, CDR2 FQNEAQ (reference sequence). The CDR3 covers 16 residues. Full variable domain (outside the CDR3, taken from reference TRBV7-9 and TRBJ2-5): DTGVSQNPRHKITKRGQNVTFRCDPISEHNRLYWYRQTLGQGPEFLTYFQNEAQLEKSRLLSDRFSAERPKGSFSTLEIQRTEQGDSAMYLCASSLRPSGRIQTQYFGPGTRLLVL.

This clone occurred once. The gene calls are TRBV5-1 and TRBJ1-2; 9 bases match TRBD1. CDR1 is SGHRS and CDR2 is YFSETQ in the germline V gene. V gave up 0 bases and J gave up 6 bases; unmatched junction bases: 3. The CDR3 totals 14 residues. CDR3 DNA: TGCGCCAGCAGCTTGGGGGACAGGGTAAATGGCTACACCTTC. Amino acid sequence: CASSLGDRVNGYTF.

The chain has TRBV7-3 and TRBJ2-3, with unresolved D. The CDR3 covers 14 residues. Between the trimmed V and J ends, which lost 1 base and 4 bases, there was a span of 9 bases. The germline V gene encodes CDR1 SGHTA and CDR2 FQGTGA. The CDR3 spells CASSLNGWADTQYF. The CDR3 DNA is TGTGCCAGCAGCTTAAATGGGTGGGCAGATACGCAGTATTTT.

This clone showed up just once. The CDR3 nucleotides are TGTGCCAGCAGTTTGGGTACCAGGGAGACCCAGTACTTC. Protein: CASSLGTRETQYF. The V gene is TRBV28, the J gene TRBJ2-5, with no clear D. V gave up 3 bases and J gave up 5 bases, with 10 bases separating them. Germline loops: CDR1 MDHEN, CDR2 SYDVKM. The CDR3 has 13 amino acids. The full variable domain, in which reference TRBV28 and TRBJ2-5 provide the parts outside the CDR3, is DVKVTQSSRYLVKRTGEKVFLECVQDMDHENMFWYRQDPGLGLRLIYFSYDVKMKEKGDIPEGYSVSREKKERFSLILESASTNQTSMYLCASSLGTRETQYFGPGTRLLVL.

The chain joins TRBV11-2 to TRBJ2-7; unclear D gene. Germline CDR1 is SGHAT and CDR2 is FQNNGV. This CDR3 is built from 11 residues. Trimming cost V 1 base and J 7 bases, with 5 bases left between them. The CDR3 bases are TGTGCCAGCAGCTTAGTAGGAGAGCAGTACTTC. It yields the protein CASSLVGEQYF.

This sequence joins TRBV9 and TRBJ2-7; 7 bases fit TRBD1. CDR3 length: 15 amino acids. The junction had 5 bases not matched to a gene; V was cut back by 0 bases and J by 2 bases. In germline, CDR1 is SGDLS, CDR2 YYNGEE. In DNA form, the CDR3 reads TGTGCCAGCAGCGTAGGGGACAGTCCGGCCTACGAGCAGTACTTC. It yields the protein CASSVGDSPAYEQYF.

This sequence joins TRBV12-3 or TRBV12-4 and TRBJ1-3; D possibly corresponds to TRBD1 (6 bases). CDR3 length: 13 residues. The germline V and J ends were trimmed by 8 bases and 4 bases, with 12 bases remaining between them. DNA of the CDR3: TGTGCCAGCGGCCTGGGGGGCGGAAACACCATATATTTT. Its translation is CASGLGGGNTIYF.

V is TRBV5-1 and J is TRBJ2-3, with a possible D match to TRBD2 (5 bases). The length of the CDR3 is 15 residues. Trimming removed 3 bases at V and 6 bases at J, with 17 bases between. CDR1 is SGHRS, CDR2 YFSETQ, per germline. The chain's CDR3 is CASSWVAGQLDTQYF. The CDR3 DNA sequence: TGCGCCAGCAGCTGGGTGGCGGGTCAGTTGGATACGCAGTATTTT.

The genes are TRBV11-1 and TRBJ2-5; 13 bases are shared with TRBD2. The CDR3 consists of 15 residues. The J segment lost 5 bases and the V segment lost 5 bases, leaving 5 bases of the junction unmatched. Germline CDR1 is SGHAT and CDR2 is FQDESV (reference sequence). The CDR3: CASSRTSGRAETQYF. The CDR3 coding sequence is TGTGCCAGCAGCCGTACTAGCGGGAGGGCGGAGACCCAGTACTTC. Looking up the rest from reference TRBV11-1 and TRBJ2-5 gives the full variable domain: EAEVAQSPRYKITEKSQAVAFWCDPISGHATLYWYRQILGQGPELLVQFQDESVVDDSQLPKDRFSAERLKGVDSTLKIQPAELGDSAMYLCASSRTSGRAETQYFGPGTRLLVL.

The chain combines TRBV28 with TRBJ1-6; no definite D call. This CDR3 spans 13 amino acids. Trimming took off 6 bases at V and 6 bases at J, with 9 bases between the two ends. Germline lookup yields CDR1 MDHEN and CDR2 SYDVKM. The CDR3 region is CASRGDFNSPLHF. CDR3 DNA: TGTGCCAGCAGAGGAGATTTTAATTCACCCCTCCACTTT.

A single count supports this clone. The J gene is TRBJ1-5, the V gene TRBV7-3; D is ambiguous. CDR1 SGHTA and CDR2 FQGTGA come from the germline V gene. The CDR3 sequence is 16 residues long. The ends were cut back, 5 bases at V and 0 bases at J, with 14 bases in the middle. CDR3 loop: CASSPNGGNSNQPQHF. CDR3 nucleotide sequence: TGTGCCAGCAGCCCTAATGGCGGGAATAGCAATCAGCCCCAGCATTTT.

V is TRBV28 and J is TRBJ1-1; possibly TRBD1 for D (6 bases). In germline, CDR1 is MDHEN, CDR2 SYDVKM. The CDR3 runs to 14 residues. V lost 2 bases, J lost 8 bases, and 15 bases lay in between. CDR3 protein: CASSLLYRDSEAFF. CDR3 sequence (DNA): TGTGCCAGCAGTTTACTCTACAGGGACTCCGAAGCTTTCTTT.

Notes on this clone: Other nucleotide sequences in the sample specify the same CDR3. The genes are TRBV18 and TRBJ1-5; weak D call: TRBD1 (6 bases). The CDR3 is 14 amino acids. Germline lookup yields CDR1 KGHSH and CDR2 LQKENI. Trimming left V 4 bases short and J 0 bases short, with 7 bases between. The CDR3 DNA follows: TGTGCCAGCTCACTGACAGGTAGCAATCAGCCCCAGCATTTT. Amino acids: CASSLTGSNQPQHF.

This rearrangement joins TRBV19 to TRBJ1-1, with a tentative D call TRBD1 (5 bases). This CDR3 is 15 amino acids long. The ends were cut back, 8 bases at V and 0 bases at J, with 16 bases in the middle. The V gene's germline CDR1 is LNHDA and CDR2 SQIVND (reference sequence). CDR3 sequence reads: CASQPPAGMNTEAFF. The CDR3 coding sequence is TGTGCCAGTCAACCTCCGGCAGGGATGAACACTGAAGCTTTCTTT.

The chain employs TRBV4-2 and TRBJ2-1, with TRBD2 matching over 12 bases. Germline V gene data show CDR1 as LGHNA and CDR2 as YNFKEQ. V was pared by 5 bases and J by 7 bases, with 6 bases of the junction left unmatched. This CDR3 spans 15 amino acids. Here the CDR3 DNA reads TGTGCCAGCAGCGCGACTAGCGGGAGTATGAATGAGCAGTTCTTC. Translating it yields CASSATSGSMNEQFF.

About this clone itself: The germline gene is not matched at one end of the junction; a read error may be the cause. This chain connects TRBV3-1 (or the pseudogene TRBV3-2) to TRBJ2-1, with 8 bases that match TRBD2. Germline values: CDR1 LGHDT, CDR2 YNNKEL (reference sequence). The CDR3 runs 15 residues. CDR3 region: CASSQVSSGPRDAVF. In nucleotides, the CDR3 is TGTGCCAGCAGCCAAGTGTCTAGCGGGCCCCGAGATGCGGTCTTC.